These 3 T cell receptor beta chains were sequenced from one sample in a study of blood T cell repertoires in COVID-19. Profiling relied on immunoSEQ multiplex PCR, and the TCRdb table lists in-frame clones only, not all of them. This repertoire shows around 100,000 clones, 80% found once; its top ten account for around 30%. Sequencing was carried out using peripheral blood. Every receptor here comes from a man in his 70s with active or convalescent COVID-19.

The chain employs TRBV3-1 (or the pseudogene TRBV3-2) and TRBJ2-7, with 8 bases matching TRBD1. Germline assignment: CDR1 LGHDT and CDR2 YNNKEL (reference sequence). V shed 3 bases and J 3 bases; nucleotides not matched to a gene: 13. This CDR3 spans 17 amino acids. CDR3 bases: TGTGCCAGCAGCCAGGGACAGGAACTTCAAGGGGACTACGAGCAGTACTTC. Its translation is CASSQGQELQGDYEQYF.

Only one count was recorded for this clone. CDR3 amino acids: CASSESKAGGSNQPQHF. The CDR3, as DNA: TGTGCCAGCAGTGAATCCAAGGCAGGGGGGAGCAATCAGCCCCAGCATTTT. The chain links TRBV25-1 to TRBJ1-5, with 7 bases identical to TRBD1. The germline gives CDR1 MGHDK, CDR2 SYGVNS. V shed 1 base, J shed 1 base, and the junction held 7 bases outside the gene matches. This CDR3 region has 17 residues.

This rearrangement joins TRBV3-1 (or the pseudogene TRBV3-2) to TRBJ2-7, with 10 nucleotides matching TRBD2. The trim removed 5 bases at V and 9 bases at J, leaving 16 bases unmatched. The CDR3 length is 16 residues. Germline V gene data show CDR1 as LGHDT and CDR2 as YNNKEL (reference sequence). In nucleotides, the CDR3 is TGTGCCAGCAGCTCCAAAGATAGGCTAGCGGGAGCAAGGCAGTACTTC. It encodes CASSSKDRLAGARQYF.